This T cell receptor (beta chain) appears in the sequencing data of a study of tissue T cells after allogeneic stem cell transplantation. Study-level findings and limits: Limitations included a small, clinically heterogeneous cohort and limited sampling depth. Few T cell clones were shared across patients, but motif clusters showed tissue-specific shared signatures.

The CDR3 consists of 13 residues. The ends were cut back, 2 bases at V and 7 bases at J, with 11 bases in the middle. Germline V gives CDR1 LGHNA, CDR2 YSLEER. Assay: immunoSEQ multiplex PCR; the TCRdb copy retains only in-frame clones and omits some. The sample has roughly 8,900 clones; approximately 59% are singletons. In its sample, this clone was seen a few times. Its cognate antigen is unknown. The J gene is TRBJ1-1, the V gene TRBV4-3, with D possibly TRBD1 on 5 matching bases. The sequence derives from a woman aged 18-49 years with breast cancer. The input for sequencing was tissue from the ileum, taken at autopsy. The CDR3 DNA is TGCGCCAGCAGCCAATTTAGACAGCTTGAAGCTTTCTTT. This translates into CASSQFRQLEAFF.